The clone carrying this TCR beta chain was counted only a few times. Via MiXCR, TCRdb re-called the RACE reads, giving one row per CDR3 protein. The table has tens of thousands of distinct CDR3 sequences, about 11% seen once; the top ten hold more than 2%. Time point specified: patch test 2, 6 weeks after DPC sensitization. Treatment given: therapeutic diphenylcyclopropenone sensitization with weekly scalp DPC. V was pared by 3 bases and J by 5 bases, with 10 bases between. The CDR3 is made up of 13 amino acids. This sample stems from a study of human T cells and chemical hapten exposure. This sequence joins TRBV12-3 or TRBV12-4 and TRBJ2-5; D tentatively fits TRBD1 or TRBD2 (5 bases each). Sequenced material: whole blood, taken in connection with sensitization to the hapten diphenylcyclopropenone (DPC). The source is a man aged 40-50 years with alopecia areata. Some clones in this sample may be carry-over from other donors' samples. The CDR3 sequence: CASSLRGDETQYF. In DNA, the CDR3 is TGTGCCAGCAGTTTGAGGGGAGACGAGACCCAGTACTTC.